This is a list of T cell receptor beta chains from one sample in a study of T cell responses to AZD1222 COVID-19 vaccine. Sequencing used immunoSEQ multiplex PCR; TCRdb keeps in-frame clones, though not all of them. The data show roughly 100,000 clones, roughly 83% seen once. Sequenced material: peripheral blood, taken 28 days after the second AZD1222 dose. The receptors shown here come from an adult who received the AZD1222 COVID-19 vaccine. The CDR3 runs from the conserved cysteine through the conserved F or W. D genes are given only for firm matches. Where a row states a size, it is once, few, many or the class of an expanded clone; other rows omit it.

j_call: TRBJ2-7; v_call: TRBV13; clone_size: -; d_call: -; cdr3_nt: TGTGCCAGCAGCCTGCCGGGCGCCACCTACGAGCAGTACTTC; cdr3_aa: CASSLPGATYEQYF
j_call: TRBJ1-2; v_call: TRBV11-1; clone_size: many; d_call: -; cdr3_nt: TGTGCCAGCAGTGCCGGGACGTCAGCCAACTATGGCTACACCTTC; cdr3_aa: CASSAGTSANYGYTF
j_call: TRBJ1-1; v_call: TRBV28; clone_size: -; d_call: -; cdr3_nt: TGTGCCAGCAGTGAAGGGGGGTCGCTCGTCCCTGAAGCTTTCTTT; cdr3_aa: CASSEGGSLVPEAFF
j_call: TRBJ2-7; v_call: TRBV4-2; clone_size: -; d_call: TRBD2; cdr3_nt: TGTGCCAGCAGCCAAGATACTAGCGGGGGGTACGAGCAGTACTTC; cdr3_aa: CASSQDTSGGYEQYF
j_call: TRBJ1-4; v_call: TRBV15; clone_size: -; d_call: -; cdr3_nt: TGTGCCACCAGCAGAGATCCCGCAACAACTAATGAAAAACTGTTTTTT; cdr3_aa: CATSRDPATTNEKLFF
j_call: TRBJ2-5; v_call: TRBV7-3; clone_size: -; d_call: TRBD2; cdr3_nt: TGTGCCAGCAGCTTAGGCGCTAGCGGAGAGACCCAGTACTTC; cdr3_aa: CASSLGASGETQYF
j_call: TRBJ1-1; v_call: TRBV5-1; clone_size: -; d_call: -; cdr3_nt: TGCGCCAGCAGCCAGGGAGAGGGGGAAGCTTTCTTT; cdr3_aa: CASSQGEGEAFF
j_call: TRBJ2-1; v_call: TRBV11-2; clone_size: -; d_call: TRBD2; cdr3_nt: TGTGCCAGCAGGGGCCCAGCGGGAGGTTCTTCTAATGAGCAGTTCTTC; cdr3_aa: CASRGPAGGSSNEQFF
j_call: TRBJ2-3; v_call: TRBV4-3; clone_size: -; d_call: -; cdr3_nt: TGCGCCAGCAGCCAAGATCGTCTCTTCACAGATACGCAGTATTTT; cdr3_aa: CASSQDRLFTDTQYF
j_call: TRBJ2-7; v_call: TRBV6-5; clone_size: once; d_call: -; cdr3_nt: TGTGCCGGCCAAAGGGGTACATCCTACGAGCAGTACTTC; cdr3_aa: CAGQRGTSYEQYF
j_call: TRBJ1-1; v_call: TRBV9; clone_size: -; d_call: -; cdr3_nt: TGTGCCAGCAACAGCACTGAAGCTTTCTTT; cdr3_aa: CASNSTEAFF
j_call: TRBJ1-1; v_call: TRBV6-5; clone_size: -; d_call: -; cdr3_nt: TGTGCCAGCAGTTACGGGGGGACGAACACTGAAGCTTTCTTT; cdr3_aa: CASSYGGTNTEAFF
j_call: TRBJ1-2; v_call: TRBV2; clone_size: -; d_call: -; cdr3_nt: TGTGCCAGCACGGGTCGTCAGGGGTATGGCTACACCTTC; cdr3_aa: CASTGRQGYGYTF
j_call: TRBJ1-3; v_call: TRBV7-3; clone_size: once; d_call: TRBD1; cdr3_nt: TGTGCCAGCAGCTTAGGATCGACAGGGGGCAACACCATATATTTT; cdr3_aa: CASSLGSTGGNTIYF
j_call: TRBJ1-3; v_call: TRBV21-1; clone_size: -; d_call: -; cdr3_nt: TGTGCCGGGGGGGGAAACACCATATATTTT; cdr3_aa: CAGGGNTIYF
j_call: TRBJ2-1; v_call: TRBV2; clone_size: -; d_call: -; cdr3_nt: TGTGCCAGCAGCCTGGGACCCCTAGGGAATGAGCAGTTCTTC; cdr3_aa: CASSLGPLGNEQFF
j_call: TRBJ1-1; v_call: TRBV7-2; clone_size: -; d_call: -; cdr3_nt: TGTGCCAGCAGCACTCAGGGACGGACTGAAGCTTTCTTT; cdr3_aa: CASSTQGRTEAFF
j_call: TRBJ1-1; v_call: TRBV6-5; clone_size: -; d_call: -; cdr3_nt: TGTGCCAGCACCAAGACCGGCACTAACACTGAAGCTTTCTTT; cdr3_aa: CASTKTGTNTEAFF
j_call: TRBJ1-3; v_call: TRBV18; clone_size: few; d_call: -; cdr3_nt: TGTGCCAGCTCACCAAATCAAGGAGGGTCTGGAAACACCATATATTTT; cdr3_aa: CASSPNQGGSGNTIYF
j_call: TRBJ2-7; v_call: TRBV18; clone_size: once; d_call: TRBD1; cdr3_nt: TGTGCCAGCTCACCAAAGGGGGCACCCATCCACGAGCAGTACTTC; cdr3_aa: CASSPKGAPIHEQYF
j_call: TRBJ1-2; v_call: TRBV6-1; clone_size: -; d_call: -; cdr3_nt: TGTGCCAGCAGTGACCCTAGGGGCCCCTATGGCTACACCTTC; cdr3_aa: CASSDPRGPYGYTF
j_call: TRBJ2-1; v_call: TRBV7-2; clone_size: -; d_call: -; cdr3_nt: TGTGCCAGCAGCTTATCTGTTCAGGATGAGCAGTTCTTC; cdr3_aa: CASSLSVQDEQFF
j_call: TRBJ2-1; v_call: TRBV12-3/TRBV12-4; clone_size: -; d_call: TRBD2; cdr3_nt: TGTGCCAGCAGCGGGGGGAATGAGCAGTTCTTC; cdr3_aa: CASSGGNEQFF
j_call: TRBJ2-3; v_call: TRBV19; clone_size: once; d_call: TRBD1; cdr3_nt: TGTGCCAGTAGTGCAAGAAGGGACAGTCCAGATACGCAGTATTTT; cdr3_aa: CASSARRDSPDTQYF
j_call: TRBJ2-7; v_call: TRBV13; clone_size: -; d_call: -; cdr3_nt: TGTGCCAGCAGCTTAGCTCCGGACCCCAACTACGAGCAGTACTTC; cdr3_aa: CASSLAPDPNYEQYF
j_call: TRBJ1-1; v_call: TRBV7-2; clone_size: once; d_call: -; cdr3_nt: TGTGCCAGCAGCCCGACTCAACAAAAAGCTTTCTTT; cdr3_aa: CASSPTQQKAFF
j_call: TRBJ1-2; v_call: TRBV27; clone_size: -; d_call: TRBD1; cdr3_nt: TGTGCCAGCAGTTTAACAGGGGTCCGTGGCTACACCTTC; cdr3_aa: CASSLTGVRGYTF
j_call: TRBJ2-1; v_call: TRBV10-3; clone_size: -; d_call: -; cdr3_nt: TGTGCCATCAGAGCCGCTGGGAATGAGCAGTTCTTC; cdr3_aa: CAIRAAGNEQFF
j_call: TRBJ1-6; v_call: TRBV18; clone_size: -; d_call: TRBD1; cdr3_nt: TGTGCCAGCTCATCAGAAGGTCAGGGGGCAAGCGCAGGTTCACCCCTCCACTTT; cdr3_aa: CASSSEGQGASAGSPLHF
j_call: TRBJ1-2; v_call: TRBV6-5; clone_size: -; d_call: TRBD1; cdr3_nt: TGTGCCAGCAGTTACCGCGACAGGGGGAGCTATGGCTACACCTTC; cdr3_aa: CASSYRDRGSYGYTF
j_call: TRBJ1-3; v_call: TRBV2; clone_size: -; d_call: -; cdr3_nt: TGTGCCAGCTCCCCCCGAAACACCATATATTTT; cdr3_aa: CASSPRNTIYF
j_call: TRBJ1-3; v_call: TRBV19; clone_size: -; d_call: -; cdr3_nt: TGTGCCAGTACCTCGCCTCTACCTGGAAACACCATATATTTT; cdr3_aa: CASTSPLPGNTIYF
j_call: TRBJ2-5; v_call: TRBV19; clone_size: once; d_call: -; cdr3_nt: TGTGCCAGTAGTGCTCAGTGGGTCCAAGAGACCCAGTACTTC; cdr3_aa: CASSAQWVQETQYF
j_call: TRBJ2-1; v_call: TRBV29-1; clone_size: -; d_call: TRBD2; cdr3_nt: TGCAGCGTCCGCCCGGCGGGGGGGCCGGAGTTCTTC; cdr3_aa: CSVRPAGGPEFF
j_call: TRBJ1-2; v_call: TRBV7-2; clone_size: -; d_call: -; cdr3_nt: TGTGCCAGCAGCCTCGGAGGGGCGCACAACTATGGCTACACCTTC; cdr3_aa: CASSLGGAHNYGYTF
j_call: TRBJ2-2; v_call: TRBV11-1; clone_size: once; d_call: TRBD2; cdr3_nt: TGTGCCAGCAGCTTTAGCGGGGGGTACACCGGGGAGCTGTTTTTT; cdr3_aa: CASSFSGGYTGELFF
j_call: TRBJ2-2; v_call: TRBV2; clone_size: -; d_call: -; cdr3_nt: TGTGCCAGCAATGCTGGGTGGACCGGGGAGCTGTTTTTT; cdr3_aa: CASNAGWTGELFF
j_call: TRBJ1-1; v_call: TRBV5-1; clone_size: -; d_call: TRBD1; cdr3_nt: TGCGCCAGCGTGGGGACAGCGAACACTGAAGCTTTCTTT; cdr3_aa: CASVGTANTEAFF
j_call: TRBJ2-2; v_call: TRBV15; clone_size: -; d_call: -; cdr3_nt: TGTGCCACCAGCAGAGGTGACAGTAGTAACCGGGAGCTGTTTTTT; cdr3_aa: CATSRGDSSNRELFF
j_call: TRBJ2-7; v_call: TRBV19; clone_size: -; d_call: -; cdr3_nt: TGTGCCAGTAGTCAACAGCATTTCAGCTCCTACGAGCAGTACTTC; cdr3_aa: CASSQQHFSSYEQYF
j_call: TRBJ2-1; v_call: TRBV2; clone_size: few; d_call: TRBD2; cdr3_nt: TGTGCCAGCAGTGTTGGCGCTAGCGGGGGGCGGGTTGAGCAGTTCTTC; cdr3_aa: CASSVGASGGRVEQFF